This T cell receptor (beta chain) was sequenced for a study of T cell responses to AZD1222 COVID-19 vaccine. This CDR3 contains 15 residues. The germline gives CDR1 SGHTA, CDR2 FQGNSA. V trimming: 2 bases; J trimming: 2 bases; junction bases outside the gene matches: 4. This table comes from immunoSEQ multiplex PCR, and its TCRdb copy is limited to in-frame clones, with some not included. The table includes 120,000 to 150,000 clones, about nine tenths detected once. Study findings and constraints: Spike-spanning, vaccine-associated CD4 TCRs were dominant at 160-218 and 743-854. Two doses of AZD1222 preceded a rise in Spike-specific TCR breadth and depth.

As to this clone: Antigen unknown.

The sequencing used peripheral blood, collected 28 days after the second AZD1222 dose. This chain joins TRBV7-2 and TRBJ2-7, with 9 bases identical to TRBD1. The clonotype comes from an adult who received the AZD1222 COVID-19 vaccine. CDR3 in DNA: TGTGCCAGCAGCTTATATAGACAGGGGGCCTACGAGCAGTACTTC. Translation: CASSLYRQGAYEQYF.